This TCR beta chain emerged from a study of blood T cell repertoires in COVID-19. Background on the study: Researchers got acute and convalescent COVID-19 samples from the United States, Italy and Spain. PBMCs, B-cell-depleted T cells, or T cells provided the cDNA or gDNA that made up the material.

Germline V gene sequence: CDR1 MDHEN, CDR2 SYDVKM. This CDR3 is 14 amino acids long. The V and J ends lost 5 bases and 8 bases respectively, with 18 bases between them. In the original analysis: Amplification of reference gene primers was used by the study to estimate nucleated cell counts. The repertoire was sequenced with immunoSEQ multiplex PCR; TCRdb's copy has only in-frame clones and lacks some. D and trimming were read from the DNA, whereas the V and J calls and clone size are those reported in that table. The sample lists under 200,000 clones, around 81% occurring once. The sequenced material came from peripheral blood. The genes are TRBV28 and TRBJ1-2, with D unclear. The receptor comes from a man between 65 and 80 years old with active or convalescent COVID-19. DNA of the CDR3: TGTGCCAGCAGTCTGGGCCACACGCATGGGGGCTACACCTTC. It yields the protein CASSLGHTHGGYTF.